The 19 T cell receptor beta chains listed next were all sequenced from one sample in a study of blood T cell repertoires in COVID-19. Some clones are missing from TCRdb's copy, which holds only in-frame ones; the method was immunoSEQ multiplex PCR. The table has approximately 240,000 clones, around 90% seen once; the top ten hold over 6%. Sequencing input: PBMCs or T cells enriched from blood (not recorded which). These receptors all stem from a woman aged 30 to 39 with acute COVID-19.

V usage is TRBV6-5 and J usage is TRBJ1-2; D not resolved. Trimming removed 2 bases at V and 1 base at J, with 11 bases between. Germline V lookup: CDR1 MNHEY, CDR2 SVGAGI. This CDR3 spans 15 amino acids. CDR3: CASSYHKQVNYGYTF. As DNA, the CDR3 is TGTGCCAGCAGTTACCATAAACAAGTTAACTATGGCTACACCTTC.

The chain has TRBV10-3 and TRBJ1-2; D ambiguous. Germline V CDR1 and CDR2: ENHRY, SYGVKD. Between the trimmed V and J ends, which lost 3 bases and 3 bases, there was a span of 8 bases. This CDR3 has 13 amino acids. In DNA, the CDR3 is TGTGCCATCAGTGACCAAGCTTACTATGGCTACACCTTC. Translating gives CAISDQAYYGYTF.

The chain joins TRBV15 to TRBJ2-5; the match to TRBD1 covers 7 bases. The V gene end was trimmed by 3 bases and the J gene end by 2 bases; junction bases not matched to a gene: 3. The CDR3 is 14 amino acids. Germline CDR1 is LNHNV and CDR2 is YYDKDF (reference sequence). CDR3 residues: CATSRGTDQETQYF. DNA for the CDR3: TGTGCCACCAGCAGGGGGACAGATCAAGAGACCCAGTACTTC.

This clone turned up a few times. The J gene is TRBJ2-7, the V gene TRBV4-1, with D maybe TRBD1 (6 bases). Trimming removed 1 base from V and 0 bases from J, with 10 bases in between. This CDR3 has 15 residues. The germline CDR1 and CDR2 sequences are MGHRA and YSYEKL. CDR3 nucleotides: TGCGCCAGCAGCCAAGTCCTACAGGGCTCCTACGAGCAGTACTTC. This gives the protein CASSQVLQGSYEQYF.

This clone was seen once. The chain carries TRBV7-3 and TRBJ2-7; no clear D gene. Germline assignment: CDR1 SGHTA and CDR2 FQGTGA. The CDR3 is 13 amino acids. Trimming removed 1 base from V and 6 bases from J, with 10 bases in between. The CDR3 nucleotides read TGTGCCAGCAGCTTAATCGGCGGTGGCGAGCAGTACTTC. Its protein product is CASSLIGGGEQYF.

The CDR3 nucleotides are TGTGCCAGCAGCTCCCGGACAGACCATGGCTACACCTTC. It encodes CASSSRTDHGYTF. This rearrangement joins TRBV9 to TRBJ1-2; the D gene is possibly TRBD1 (6 bases). CDR3 size: 13 residues. The germline gives CDR1 SGDLS, CDR2 YYNGEE. Trimming took 4 bases from V and 6 from J, leaving 13 bases between them.

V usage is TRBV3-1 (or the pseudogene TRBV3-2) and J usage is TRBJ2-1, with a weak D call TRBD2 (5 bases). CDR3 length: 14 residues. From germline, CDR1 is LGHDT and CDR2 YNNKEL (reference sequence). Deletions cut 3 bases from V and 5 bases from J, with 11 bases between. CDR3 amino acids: CASSQGWGDNEQFF. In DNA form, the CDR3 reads TGTGCCAGCAGCCAGGGGTGGGGAGACAATGAGCAGTTCTTC.

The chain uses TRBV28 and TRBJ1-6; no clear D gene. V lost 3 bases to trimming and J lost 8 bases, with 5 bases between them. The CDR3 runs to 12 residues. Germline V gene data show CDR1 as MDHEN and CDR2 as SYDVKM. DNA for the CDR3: TGTGCCAGCAGTTTCCAGGATTCACCCCTCCACTTT. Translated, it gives CASSFQDSPLHF.

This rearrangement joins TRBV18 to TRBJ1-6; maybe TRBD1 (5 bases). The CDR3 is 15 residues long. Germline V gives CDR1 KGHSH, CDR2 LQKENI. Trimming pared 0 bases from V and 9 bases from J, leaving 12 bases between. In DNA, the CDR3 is TGTGCCAGCTCACCACCGTCAGGGCAGGTTTCACCCCTCCACTTT. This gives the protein CASSPPSGQVSPLHF.

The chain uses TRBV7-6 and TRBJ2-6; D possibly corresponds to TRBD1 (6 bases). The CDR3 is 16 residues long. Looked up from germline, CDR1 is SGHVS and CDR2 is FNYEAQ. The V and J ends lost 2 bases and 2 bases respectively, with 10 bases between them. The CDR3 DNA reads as TGTGCCAGCAGCTTAAGCAGGGGAGCTGGGGCCAACGTCCTGACTTTC. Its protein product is CASSLSRGAGANVLTF. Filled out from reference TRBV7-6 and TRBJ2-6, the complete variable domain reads GAGVSQSPRYKVTKRGQDVALRCDPISGHVSLYWYRQALGQGPEFLTYFNYEAQQDKSGLPNDRFSAERPEGSISTLTIQRTEQRDSAMYRCASSLSRGAGANVLTFGAGSRLTVL.

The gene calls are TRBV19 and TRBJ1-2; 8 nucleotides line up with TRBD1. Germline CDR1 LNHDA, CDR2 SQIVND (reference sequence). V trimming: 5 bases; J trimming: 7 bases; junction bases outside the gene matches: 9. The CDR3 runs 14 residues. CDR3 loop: CASSPTGQGSGYTF. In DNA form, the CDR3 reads TGTGCCAGTAGTCCCACCGGACAGGGCTCTGGCTACACCTTC.

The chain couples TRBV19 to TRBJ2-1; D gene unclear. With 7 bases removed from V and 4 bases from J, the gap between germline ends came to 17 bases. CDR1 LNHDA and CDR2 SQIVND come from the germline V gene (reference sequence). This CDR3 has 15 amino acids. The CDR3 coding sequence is TGTGCCAGTAAACTGCGGCATGCTGAGTACAATGAGCAGTTCTTC. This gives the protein CASKLRHAEYNEQFF.

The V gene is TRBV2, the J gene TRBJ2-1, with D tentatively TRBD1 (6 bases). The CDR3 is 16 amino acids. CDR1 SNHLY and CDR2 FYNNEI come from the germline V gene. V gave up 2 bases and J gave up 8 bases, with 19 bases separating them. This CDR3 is CASSESPGHYPDEQFF. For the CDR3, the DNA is TGTGCCAGCAGTGAATCACCGGGACACTATCCCGATGAGCAGTTCTTC. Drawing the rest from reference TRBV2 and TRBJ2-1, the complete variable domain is EPEVTQTPSHQVTQMGQEVILRCVPISNHLYFYWYRQILGQKVEFLVSFYNNEISEKSEIFDDQFSVERPDGSNFTLKIRSTKLEDSAMYFCASSESPGHYPDEQFFGPGTRLTVL.

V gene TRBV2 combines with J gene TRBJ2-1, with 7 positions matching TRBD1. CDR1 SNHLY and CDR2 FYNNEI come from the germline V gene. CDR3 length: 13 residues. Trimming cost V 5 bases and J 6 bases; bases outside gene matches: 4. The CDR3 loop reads CASSQQGLNEQFF. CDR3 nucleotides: TGTGCCAGCAGTCAACAGGGGCTCAATGAGCAGTTCTTC.

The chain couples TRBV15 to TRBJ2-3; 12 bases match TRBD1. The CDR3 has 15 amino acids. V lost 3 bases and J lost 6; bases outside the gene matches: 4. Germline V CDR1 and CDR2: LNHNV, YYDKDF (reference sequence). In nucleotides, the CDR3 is TGTGCCACCAGCAGGGGGACAGGGGGCTTTGATACGCAGTATTTT. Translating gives CATSRGTGGFDTQYF.

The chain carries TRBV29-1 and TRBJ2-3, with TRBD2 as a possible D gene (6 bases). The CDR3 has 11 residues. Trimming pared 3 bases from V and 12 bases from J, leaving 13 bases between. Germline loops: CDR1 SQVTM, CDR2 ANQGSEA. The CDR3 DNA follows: TGCAGCGTTGATCCGGGACTTATACAGTATTTT. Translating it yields CSVDPGLIQYF.

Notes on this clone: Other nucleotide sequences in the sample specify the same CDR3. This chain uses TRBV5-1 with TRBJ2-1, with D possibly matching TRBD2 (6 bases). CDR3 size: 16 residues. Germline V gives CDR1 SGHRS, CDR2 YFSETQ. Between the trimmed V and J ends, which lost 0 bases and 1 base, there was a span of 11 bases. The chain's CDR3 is CASSLAGGSSYNEQFF. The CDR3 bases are TGCGCCAGCAGCTTGGCCGGAGGGAGTTCCTACAATGAGCAGTTCTTC.

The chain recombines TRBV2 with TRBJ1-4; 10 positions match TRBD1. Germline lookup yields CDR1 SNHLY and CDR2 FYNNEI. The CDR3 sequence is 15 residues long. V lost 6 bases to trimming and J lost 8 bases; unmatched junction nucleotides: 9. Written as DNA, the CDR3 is TGTGCCAGCAGCGAGGACAGGGGGGATGAGGAAAAACTGTTTTTT. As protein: CASSEDRGDEEKLFF.

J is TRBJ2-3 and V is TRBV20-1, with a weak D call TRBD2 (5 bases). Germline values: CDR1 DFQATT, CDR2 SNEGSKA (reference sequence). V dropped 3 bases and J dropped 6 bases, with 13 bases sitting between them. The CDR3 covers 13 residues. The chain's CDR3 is CSASRESSDTQYF. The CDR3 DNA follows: TGCAGTGCTAGTCGGGAATCGAGCGATACGCAGTATTTT.